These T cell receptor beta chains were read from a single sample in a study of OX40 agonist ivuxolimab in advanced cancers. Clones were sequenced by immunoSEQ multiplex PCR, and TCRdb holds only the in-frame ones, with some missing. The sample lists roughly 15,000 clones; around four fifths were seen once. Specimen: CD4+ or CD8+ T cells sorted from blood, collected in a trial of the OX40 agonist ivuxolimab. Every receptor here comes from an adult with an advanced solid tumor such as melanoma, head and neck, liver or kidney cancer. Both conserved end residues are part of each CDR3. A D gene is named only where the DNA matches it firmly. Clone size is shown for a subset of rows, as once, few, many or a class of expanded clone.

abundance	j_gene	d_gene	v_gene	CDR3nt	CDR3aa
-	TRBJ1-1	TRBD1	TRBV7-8	TGTGCCAGCAGCTTAGCCGGACAGGGGGGGACTGAAGCTTTCTTT	CASSLAGQGGTEAFF
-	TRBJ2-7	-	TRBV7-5	TGTGCCAGCAGTGACAGGGTCTACGAGCAGTACTTC	CASSDRVYEQYF
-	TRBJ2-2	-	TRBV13	TGTGCCAGCAGCTTAGGACAGCTCACCGGGGAGCTGTTTTTT	CASSLGQLTGELFF
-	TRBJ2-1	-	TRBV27	TGTGCCAGCACCCCTGGGGGGTACAATGAGCAGTTCTTC	CASTPGGYNEQFF
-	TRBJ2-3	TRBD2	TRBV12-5	TGTGCTAGTGGTTTGGTACTCGGGGGGAACACAGATACGCAGTATTTT	CASGLVLGGNTDTQYF
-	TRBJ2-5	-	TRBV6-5	TGTGCCAGCAGTTACGGAGGGGAGACCCAGTACTTC	CASSYGGETQYF
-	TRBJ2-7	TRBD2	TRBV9	TGTGCCAGCAGCCCCGGGGGGGTGACCCTCGACGAGCAGTACTTC	CASSPGGVTLDEQYF
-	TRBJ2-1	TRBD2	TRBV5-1	TGCGCCAGCAGCTTACTAGCGAGCTCCTACAATGAGCAGTTCTTC	CASSLLASSYNEQFF
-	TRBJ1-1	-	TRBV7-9	TGTGCCAGCAGCTTAGGAGGGGGTGGCACTGAAGCTTTCTTT	CASSLGGGGTEAFF
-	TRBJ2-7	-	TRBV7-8	TGTGCCAGCAGCTACTCCGGGACGGGAGCCTACGAGCAGTACTTC	CASSYSGTGAYEQYF
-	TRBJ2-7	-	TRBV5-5	TGTGCCAGCAGCTTGTCTGGGGACCCCACCTACGAGCAGTACTTC	CASSLSGDPTYEQYF
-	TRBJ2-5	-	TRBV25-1	TGTGCCAGCAGTGGTCAAGAAGCGGTGCAAGAGACCCAGTACTTC	CASSGQEAVQETQYF
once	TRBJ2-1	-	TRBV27	TGTGCCAGCAGTGTTGGTCTGCGGGACTACAATGAGCAGTTCTTC	CASSVGLRDYNEQFF
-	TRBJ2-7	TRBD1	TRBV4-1	TGCGCCAGCAGCCAAGTGAGGACAGGGGACTACGAGCAGTACTTC	CASSQVRTGDYEQYF
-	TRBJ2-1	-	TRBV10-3	TGTGCCATCAGTGAAAGGGATGAGCAGTTCTTC	CAISERDEQFF
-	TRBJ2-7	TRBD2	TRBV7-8	TGTGCCAGCAGTTCCGGCGGTAGCGGGAGTATCTACGAGCAGTACTTC	CASSSGGSGSIYEQYF
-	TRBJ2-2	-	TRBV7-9	TGTGCCAGCAGCTTTGGGGATCCCGGGGAGCTGTTTTTT	CASSFGDPGELFF
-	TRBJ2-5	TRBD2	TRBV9	TGTGCCAGCAGCGAGGGTTCGGTGCGGGGGGTTGAGGAGACCCAGTACTTC	CASSEGSVRGVEETQYF
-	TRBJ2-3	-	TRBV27	TGTGCCAGCAGTTTATACTTGGGGACCACAGATACGCAGTATTTT	CASSLYLGTTDTQYF
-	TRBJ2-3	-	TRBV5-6	TGTGCCAGCAGCTTGGGGGGGCCTAGCACAGATACGCAGTATTTT	CASSLGGPSTDTQYF
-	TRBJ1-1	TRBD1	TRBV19	TGTGCCAGTAGTAACGAGCTCCGGGACAGGGGGCTCGCTGAAGCTTTCTTT	CASSNELRDRGLAEAFF
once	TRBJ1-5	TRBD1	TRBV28	TGTGCCAGCAGTTTTTTACCGGGACAGGGGGTTAGTCAGCCCCAGCATTTT	CASSFLPGQGVSQPQHF
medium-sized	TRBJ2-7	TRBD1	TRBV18	TGTGCCAGCTCGTCCCGGGACAGTACCTACGAGCAGTACTTC	CASSSRDSTYEQYF
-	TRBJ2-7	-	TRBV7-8	TGTGCCAGCAGCCCAGACCGGAGCTCCTACGAGCAGTACTTC	CASSPDRSSYEQYF
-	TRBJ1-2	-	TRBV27	TGTGCCAGCAGTCCCCGGGCGACCGCCAACTTCTATGGCTACACCTTC	CASSPRATANFYGYTF
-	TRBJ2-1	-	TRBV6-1	TGTGCTGAGGGGCAGCCACAGTTCTTC	CAEGQPQFF
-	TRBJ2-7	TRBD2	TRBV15	TGTGCCACCAGCAGAGATCGGGGGACTAGCAGGTACGAGCAGTACTTC	CATSRDRGTSRYEQYF
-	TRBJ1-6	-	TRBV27	TGTGCCAGCAGTTTCGGGGGGGGGAATAATTCACCCCTCCACTTT	CASSFGGGNNSPLHF
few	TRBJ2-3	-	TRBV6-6	TGTGCCAGCAGTCCGGGGGGCACAGATACGCAGTATTTT	CASSPGGTDTQYF
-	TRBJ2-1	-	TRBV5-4	TGTGCCAGCAGCTCCTCCCCGAGCCTCGAGGTCTATGAGCAGTTCTTC	CASSSSPSLEVYEQFF
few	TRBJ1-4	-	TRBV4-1	TGCGCCAGCAGCCAAGAGGGGGACAAAGTGTTTTTT	CASSQEGDKVFF
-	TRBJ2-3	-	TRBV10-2	TGCGCCAGCAGTGAGGGGTTTACTAGCACAGATACGCAGTATTTT	CASSEGFTSTDTQYF
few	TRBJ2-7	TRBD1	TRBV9	TGTGCCAGCAGCCCTGCATACAGGGGGCGCGAGCAGTACTTC	CASSPAYRGREQYF
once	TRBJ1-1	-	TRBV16	TGTGCCAGCAGCTCCCGGGGTGAAGCTTTCTTT	CASSSRGEAFF
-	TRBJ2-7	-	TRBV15	TGTGCCACCAGCAGAGAAGACCGAACCTACGAGCAGTACTTC	CATSREDRTYEQYF
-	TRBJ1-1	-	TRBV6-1	TGTGCCAGCCTAAAAATAGGGGACATAGCTGAAGCTTTCTTT	CASLKIGDIAEAFF
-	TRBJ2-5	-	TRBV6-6	TGTGCCAGCAGTTACTCCCGACAGTACCAAGAGACCCAGTACTTC	CASSYSRQYQETQYF
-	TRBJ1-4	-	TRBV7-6	TGTGCCACCTCTCACGGGGGGTCGAATGAAAAACTGTTTTTT	CATSHGGSNEKLFF
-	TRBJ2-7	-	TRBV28	TGTGCCAGCAGGACCCACAGGTTTGGGATTTACGAGCAGTACTTC	CASRTHRFGIYEQYF
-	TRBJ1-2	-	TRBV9	TGTGCCAGCAGCGTAGCTTGGGGCAGCGGCTATGGCTACACCTTC	CASSVAWGSGYGYTF
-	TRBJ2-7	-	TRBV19	TGTGCCAGTAGTATAGTAGCGTCCGCGGACGAGCAGTACTTC	CASSIVASADEQYF
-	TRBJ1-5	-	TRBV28	TGTGCCAGCAGTTCGCCAGGGCCGTTCGCCAATCAGCCCCAGCATTTT	CASSSPGPFANQPQHF
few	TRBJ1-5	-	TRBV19	TGTGCCAGTAGTTCTCAAGTGGATCAGCCCCAGCATTTT	CASSSQVDQPQHF
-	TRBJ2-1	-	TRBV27	TGTGCCAGCAGTTACATGGGAGGCTACAATGAGCAGTTCTTC	CASSYMGGYNEQFF
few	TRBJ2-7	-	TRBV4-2	TGTGCCAGCAGCCAAGGAGTGGGTCCCGGCGAGCAGTACTTC	CASSQGVGPGEQYF
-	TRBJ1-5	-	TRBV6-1	TGTGCCAGCAGTGAACGCAGGAGCAATCAGCCCCAGCATTTT	CASSERRSNQPQHF
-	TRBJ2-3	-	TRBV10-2	TGCGCCAGCAGTGAGGGTAGGGAAACAGATACGCAGTATTTT	CASSEGRETDTQYF
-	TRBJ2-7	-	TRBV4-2	TGTGCCAGCAGCCCCGGACTGGGGGACTACGAGCAGTACTTC	CASSPGLGDYEQYF
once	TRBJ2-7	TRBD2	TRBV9	TGTGCCAGCAACGAACGGGGGGTGGGTGAGCAGTACTTC	CASNERGVGEQYF
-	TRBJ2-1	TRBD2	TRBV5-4	TGTGCCAGCAGCTTGGCTAGCGGGCCCAACAATGAGCAGTTCTTC	CASSLASGPNNEQFF
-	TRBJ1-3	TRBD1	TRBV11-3	TGTGCCAGCAGCTTAGGGGGACAGGAGTATGGTGGAAACACCATATATTTT	CASSLGGQEYGGNTIYF
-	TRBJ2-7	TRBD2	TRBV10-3	TGTGCCAGCAGTTACTATCCGGGCGGGAGGGGTGAGCAGTACTTC	CASSYYPGGRGEQYF
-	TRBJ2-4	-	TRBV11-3	TGTGCCAGCAGCAGCCTGGGTGGATGGGAAAACATTCAGTACTTC	CASSSLGGWENIQYF
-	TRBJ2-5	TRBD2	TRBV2	TGTGCCAGCAGTGAAAGGCTAGCGGGCCTGAAGGGAGAGACCCAGTACTTC	CASSERLAGLKGETQYF
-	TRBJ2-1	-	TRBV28	TGTGCCAGCAGTTCCCCACGCGGGGTTTACAATGAGCAGTTCTTC	CASSSPRGVYNEQFF
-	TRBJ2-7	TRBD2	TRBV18	TGTGCCAGCTCACCTTGGGAGGGAGGAAAAGACGAGCAGTACTTC	CASSPWEGGKDEQYF
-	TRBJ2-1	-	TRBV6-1	TGTGCCAGCAGCGCCAACAGGGAAGTCCACAATGAGCAGTTCTTC	CASSANREVHNEQFF
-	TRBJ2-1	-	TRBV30	TGTGCCTGGAGTACGGACGGTGAGCAGTTCTTC	CAWSTDGEQFF
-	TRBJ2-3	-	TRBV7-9	TGTGCCAGCAGCTTAGGATATGGGAACACAGATACGCAGTATTTT	CASSLGYGNTDTQYF
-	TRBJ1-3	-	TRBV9	TGTGCCAGCAGCCCTAGTACTTTCTCTGGAAACACCATATATTTT	CASSPSTFSGNTIYF